The clone carrying this T cell receptor beta chain was seen a few times. The target antigen is unknown. This table comes from immunoSEQ multiplex PCR, and its TCRdb copy is limited to in-frame clones, with some not included. The table has some 100,000 clones, approximately 58% seen once; the top ten hold around 37%. The CDR3 is made up of 14 amino acids. Trimming stripped 7 bases from V and 4 bases from J, with 16 bases between. Germline V CDR1 and CDR2: PRHDT, FYEKMQ (reference sequence). The sample belongs to a study of cytotoxic CD8 clonotypes in ibrutinib-treated CLL. Notes on the study in general: Rising at ibrutinib response, clonality subsequently fell back toward baseline at progression.

The sequencing used PBMCs, collected after 24 months of ibrutinib treatment. This receptor was obtained from a human donor with chronic lymphocytic leukemia. V usage is TRBV13 and J usage is TRBJ1-2, with a weak D call TRBD1 (6 bases). The CDR3 nucleotides read TGTGCCAGCAACGCCGGGACAAAGATCTATGGCTACACCTTC. This encodes CASNAGTKIYGYTF.